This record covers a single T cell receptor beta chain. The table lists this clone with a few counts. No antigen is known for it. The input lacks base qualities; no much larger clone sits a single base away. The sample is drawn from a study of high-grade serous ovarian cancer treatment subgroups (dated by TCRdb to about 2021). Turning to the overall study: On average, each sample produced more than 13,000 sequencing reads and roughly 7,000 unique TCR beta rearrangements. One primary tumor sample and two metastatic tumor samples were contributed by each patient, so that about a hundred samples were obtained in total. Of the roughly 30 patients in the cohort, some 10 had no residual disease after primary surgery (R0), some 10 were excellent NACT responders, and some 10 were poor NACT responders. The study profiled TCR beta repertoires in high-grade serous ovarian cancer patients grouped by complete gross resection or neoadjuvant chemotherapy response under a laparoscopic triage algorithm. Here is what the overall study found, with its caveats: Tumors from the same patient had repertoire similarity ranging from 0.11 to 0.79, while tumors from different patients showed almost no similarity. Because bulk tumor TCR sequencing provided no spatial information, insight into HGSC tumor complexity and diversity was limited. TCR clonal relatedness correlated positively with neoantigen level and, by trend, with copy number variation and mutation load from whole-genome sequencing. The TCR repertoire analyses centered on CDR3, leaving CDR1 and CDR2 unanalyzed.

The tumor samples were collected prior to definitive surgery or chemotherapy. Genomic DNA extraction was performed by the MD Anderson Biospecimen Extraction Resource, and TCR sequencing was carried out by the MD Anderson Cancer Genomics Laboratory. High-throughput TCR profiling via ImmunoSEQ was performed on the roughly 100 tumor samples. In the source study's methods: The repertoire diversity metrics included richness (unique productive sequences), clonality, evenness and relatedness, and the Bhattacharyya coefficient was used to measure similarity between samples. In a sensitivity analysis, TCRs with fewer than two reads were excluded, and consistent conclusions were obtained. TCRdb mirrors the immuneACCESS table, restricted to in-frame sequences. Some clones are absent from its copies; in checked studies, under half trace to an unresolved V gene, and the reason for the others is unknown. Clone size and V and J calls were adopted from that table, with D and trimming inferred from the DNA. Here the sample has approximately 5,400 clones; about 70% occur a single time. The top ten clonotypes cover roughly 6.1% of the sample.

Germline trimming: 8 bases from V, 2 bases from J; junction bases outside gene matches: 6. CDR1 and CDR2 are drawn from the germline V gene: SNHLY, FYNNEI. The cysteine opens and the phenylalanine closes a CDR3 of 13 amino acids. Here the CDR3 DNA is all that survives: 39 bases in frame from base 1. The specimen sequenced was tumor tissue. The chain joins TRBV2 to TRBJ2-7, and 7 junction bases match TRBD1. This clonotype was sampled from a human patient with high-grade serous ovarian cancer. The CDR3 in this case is CASGRTGAYEQYF. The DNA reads TGTGCCAGCGGAAGGACAGGAGCCTACGAGCAGTACTTC.